These T cell receptor beta chains were read from a single sample in a study of cytomegalovirus exposure and HLA in healthy donors. Libraries were prepared by immunoSEQ multiplex PCR; TCRdb keeps only in-frame clonotypes and omits some of them. The data show 90,000 to 120,000 clones, with 55% to 75% seen just once and 3.5% to 4% held by the top ten. What was sequenced was PBMCs. The receptors were gathered from a man under 40 in good health and CMV-seropositive. Both conserved end residues are part of each CDR3. A D gene is named only where the DNA matches it firmly. Only some rows state a clone size, as once, few, many or a class for expanded clones.

D gene: .; clone size: few; J gene: TRBJ1-3; V gene: TRBV6-5; CDR3 protein: CASRSGGNGNTIYF
D gene: .; clone size: few; J gene: TRBJ1-1; V gene: TRBV19; CDR3 protein: CASSMSLTGYIAEAFF
D gene: TRBD1; clone size: few; J gene: TRBJ1-1; V gene: TRBV18; CDR3 protein: CASSPPGQPKPLSEAFF
D gene: TRBD1; clone size: .; J gene: TRBJ1-1; V gene: TRBV6-5; CDR3 protein: CASSPQGVKQAFF
D gene: .; clone size: few; J gene: TRBJ1-1; V gene: TRBV13; CDR3 protein: CASSAGGEAFF
D gene: .; clone size: .; J gene: TRBJ2-7; V gene: TRBV7-8; CDR3 protein: CASSERGGQGIYEQYF
D gene: TRBD1; clone size: .; J gene: TRBJ2-1; V gene: TRBV7-9; CDR3 protein: CASSLLGQAYNEQFF
D gene: .; clone size: few; J gene: TRBJ1-1; V gene: TRBV15; CDR3 protein: CATSRGRLNTEAFF
D gene: TRBD1; clone size: .; J gene: TRBJ1-2; V gene: TRBV10-3; CDR3 protein: CAITEDPGGAYGYTF
D gene: TRBD1; clone size: .; J gene: TRBJ2-3; V gene: TRBV5-1; CDR3 protein: CASSLQGDTDTQYF
D gene: TRBD1; clone size: .; J gene: TRBJ1-5; V gene: TRBV19; CDR3 protein: CASRSGTGKQPQHF
D gene: .; clone size: .; J gene: TRBJ2-7; V gene: TRBV6-1; CDR3 protein: CASSEGQGGISHEQYF
D gene: .; clone size: once; J gene: TRBJ1-4; V gene: TRBV5-1; CDR3 protein: CTSSPVTGAGEKLFF
D gene: TRBD2; clone size: .; J gene: TRBJ2-7; V gene: TRBV6-5; CDR3 protein: CASSTGLASSYEQYF
D gene: .; clone size: once; J gene: TRBJ2-1; V gene: TRBV19; CDR3 protein: CASIDRLAGHEQFF
D gene: .; clone size: few; J gene: TRBJ1-1; V gene: TRBV7-9; CDR3 protein: CASSLFVNTEAFF
D gene: .; clone size: few; J gene: TRBJ1-4; V gene: TRBV9; CDR3 protein: CASSPQGPEIATNEKLFF